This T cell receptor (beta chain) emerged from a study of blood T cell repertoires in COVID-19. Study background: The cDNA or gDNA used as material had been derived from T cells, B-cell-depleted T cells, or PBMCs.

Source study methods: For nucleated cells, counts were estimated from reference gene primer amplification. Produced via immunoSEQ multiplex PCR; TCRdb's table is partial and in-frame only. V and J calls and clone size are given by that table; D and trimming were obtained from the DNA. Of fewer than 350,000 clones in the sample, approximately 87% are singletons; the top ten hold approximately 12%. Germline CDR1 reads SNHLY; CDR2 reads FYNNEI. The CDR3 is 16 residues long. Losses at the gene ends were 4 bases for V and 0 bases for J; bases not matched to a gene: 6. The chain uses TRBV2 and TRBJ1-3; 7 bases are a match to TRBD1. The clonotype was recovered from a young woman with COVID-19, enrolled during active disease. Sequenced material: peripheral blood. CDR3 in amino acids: CASSAQGGVSGNTIYF. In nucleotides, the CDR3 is TGTGCCAGCAGTGCCCAAGGGGGCGTCTCTGGAAACACCATATATTTT.